A single sample gave rise to the 5 T cell receptor beta chains below, sequenced in a study of beta chain features in type 1 diabetes. Overall study findings and caveats: When Type 1 diabetes patients were examined, their TCRB CDR3s proved moderately but significantly shorter in all four CD4+ subsets.

TCRB transcripts that were expressed got sequenced, as all of the isolated RNA had been reverse transcribed. Data came from immunoSEQ multiplex PCR; TCRdb stores just in-frame clones and leaves some out. The data show fewer than 300,000 clones, approximately 10% seen once. Antigens of these TCRs are unknown. The sample taken for sequencing was naive CD4+ T cells from blood. These receptors originate from a man aged 30-40 years with type 1 diabetes.

The chain combines TRBV20-1 with TRBJ1-1, with D possibly being TRBD1 (5 bases). The CDR3 sequence is 11 residues long. The V end was cut by 8 bases, the J end by 7 bases, with 14 bases between. Germline lookup yields CDR1 DFQATT and CDR2 SNEGSKA (reference sequence). CDR3 in DNA: TGCAGTTCAATCTACAGGAATGAAGCTTTCTTT. This sequence encodes CSSIYRNEAFF.

In its sample, this clone was seen a few times. This chain joins TRBV7-8 and TRBJ2-4, with D perhaps matching TRBD2 (5 bases). V gave up 2 bases and J gave up 7 bases, with 18 bases separating them. The CDR3 runs 16 residues. CDR1 is SGHVS, CDR2 FQNEAQ, per germline. The CDR3 is CASSLQGRALSNIQYF. Here the CDR3 DNA reads TGTGCCAGCAGCTTACAAGGGCGGGCCTTATCCAACATTCAGTACTTC.

The table lists this clone with a few counts. DNA of the CDR3: TGCGCCAGCAGCTTGGGAGGCAGCCTAGCCAAAAACATTCAGTACTTC. Protein product: CASSLGGSLAKNIQYF. This chain joins TRBV5-1 and TRBJ2-4, with unresolved D. The V end lost 0 bases, the J end lost 0 bases, and 10 bases lay between the germline ends. Germline values: CDR1 SGHRS, CDR2 YFSETQ. There are 16 residues in the CDR3.

This chain connects TRBV15 to TRBJ2-5; TRBD2 might be the D (6 bases). With 5 bases removed from V and 5 bases from J, the gap between germline ends came to 12 bases. Germline CDR1 LNHNV, CDR2 YYDKDF (reference sequence). The CDR3 is 13 amino acids. CDR3: CATSAGFSETQYF. The CDR3 DNA sequence: TGTGCCACCAGCGCGGGGTTCAGTGAGACCCAGTACTTC.

J is TRBJ2-2 and V is TRBV9; D might be TRBD2 (6 bases). CDR3 length: 17 amino acids. Trimming took off 2 bases at V and 3 bases at J, with 17 bases between the two ends. Germline V gene lookup returns CDR1 SGDLS and CDR2 YYNGEE. Written as DNA, the CDR3 is TGTGCCAGCAGCGTCAAGGGGCGGGGACCACACACCGGGGAGCTGTTTTTT. Protein: CASSVKGRGPHTGELFF. Looking up the rest from reference TRBV9 and TRBJ2-2 gives the full variable domain: DSGVTQTPKHLITATGQRVTLRCSPRSGDLSVYWYQQSLDQGLQFLIQYYNGEERAKGNILERFSAQQFPDLHSELNLSSLELGDSALYFCASSVKGRGPHTGELFFGEGSRLTVL.